Listed below are T cell receptor beta chains from one sample, sequenced in a study of regulatory T cells in long-lasting Graves disease. A single record per CDR3 protein comes from TCRdb applying MiXCR to the multiplex PCR reads. Found here are 550,000 to 650,000 distinct CDR3 sequences, roughly 15% of them singletons; the top ten hold 12%. These same data were also listed under a study on T cells in Graves' hyperthyroidism and ophthalmopathy.

The source material was peripheral blood mononuclear cells (PBMCs), sampled at new diagnosis, from a patient treated with antithyroid drugs. The receptors come from a man younger than 30 with Graves disease. The CDR3 runs from the conserved cysteine through the conserved F or W. A D gene is named only where the DNA matches it firmly. Size is stated for part of the rows, as once, few or many counts, or as a class when the clone is expanded.

V: TRBV27
size: .
J: TRBJ2-2
D: TRBD2
CDR3: CASSSAGTGELFF
DNA: TGTGCCAGCAGTTCAGCGGGAACCGGGGAGCTGTTTTTT

V: TRBV6-2/TRBV6-3
size: .
J: TRBJ1-3
D: TRBD1
CDR3: CASSPTGGSGNTIYF
DNA: TGTGCCAGCAGTCCGACAGGGGGGTCTGGAAACACCATATATTTT

V: TRBV3-1
size: few
J: TRBJ1-3
D: .
CDR3: CASSQLDTIYF
DNA: TGTGCCAGCAGCCAATTGGACACCATATATTTT

V: TRBV3-1
size: .
J: TRBJ1-2
D: TRBD1
CDR3: CASSPTGVVANYGYTF
DNA: TGTGCCAGCAGCCCAACAGGGGTGGTGGCTAACTATGGCTACACCTTC

V: TRBV6-4
size: .
J: TRBJ2-2
D: .
CDR3: CASMAGDTGELFF
DNA: TGTGCCAGCATGGCCGGGGACACCGGGGAGCTGTTTTTT

V: TRBV6-5
size: many
J: TRBJ2-7
D: .
CDR3: CASSYDAGGSYEQYF
DNA: TGTGCCAGCAGTTACGACGCAGGGGGGTCCTACGAGCAGTACTTC

V: TRBV19
size: .
J: TRBJ2-2
D: .
CDR3: CASSNTGSGELFF
DNA: TGTGCCAGTAGTAATACAGGGTCCGGGGAGCTGTTTTTT

V: TRBV15
size: .
J: TRBJ1-5
D: .
CDR3: CATSRDRGGQRYQPQHF
DNA: TGTGCCACCAGCAGAGATCGGGGGGGGCAGAGATATCAGCCCCAGCATTTT

V: TRBV20-1
size: .
J: TRBJ2-1
D: TRBD1
CDR3: CSAPDRAVSYNEQFF
DNA: TGCAGTGCTCCCGACAGGGCGGTATCCTACAATGAGCAGTTCTTC

V: TRBV29-1
size: .
J: TRBJ2-7
D: .
CDR3: CSVEFPGLSYEQYF
DNA: TGCAGCGTTGAGTTTCCGGGGCTCTCCTACGAGCAGTACTTC

V: TRBV6-1
size: many
J: TRBJ2-7
D: .
CDR3: CASRPPGLYEQYF
DNA: TGTGCCAGCAGACCCCCGGGACTGTACGAGCAGTACTTC

V: TRBV27
size: .
J: TRBJ2-7
D: .
CDR3: CASSFRQGYEQYF
DNA: TGTGCCAGCAGTTTCCGGCAGGGCTACGAGCAGTACTTC

V: TRBV11-2
size: few
J: TRBJ2-2
D: TRBD1
CDR3: CASSEATGVTGELFF
DNA: TGTGCCAGCAGCGAAGCGACAGGGGTAACCGGGGAGCTGTTTTTT

V: TRBV7-9
size: many
J: TRBJ2-3
D: TRBD2
CDR3: CASSLAAGGPSDTQYF
DNA: TGTGCCAGCAGCTTAGCGGCGGGAGGGCCGTCGGATACGCAGTATTTT

V: TRBV20-1
size: .
J: TRBJ1-1
D: TRBD1
CDR3: CSAREGGGAEAFF
DNA: TGCAGTGCTAGAGAGGGAGGGGGCGCTGAAGCTTTCTTT